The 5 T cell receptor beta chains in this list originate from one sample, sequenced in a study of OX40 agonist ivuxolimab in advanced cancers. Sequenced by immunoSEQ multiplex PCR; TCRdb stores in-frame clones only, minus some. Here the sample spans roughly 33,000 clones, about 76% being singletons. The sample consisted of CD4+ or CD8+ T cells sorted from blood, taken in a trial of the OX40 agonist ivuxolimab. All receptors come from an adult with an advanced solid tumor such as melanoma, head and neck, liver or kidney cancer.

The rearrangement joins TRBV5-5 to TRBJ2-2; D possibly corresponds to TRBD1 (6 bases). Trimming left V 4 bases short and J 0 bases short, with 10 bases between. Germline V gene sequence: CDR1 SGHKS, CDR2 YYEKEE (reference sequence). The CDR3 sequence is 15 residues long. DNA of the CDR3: TGTGCCAGCAGCCCAGGGGCCGCGAACACCGGGGAGCTGTTTTTT. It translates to CASSPGAANTGELFF.

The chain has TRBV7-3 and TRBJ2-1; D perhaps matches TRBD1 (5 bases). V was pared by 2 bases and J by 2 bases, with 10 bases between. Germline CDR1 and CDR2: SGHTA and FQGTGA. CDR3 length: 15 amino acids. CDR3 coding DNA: TGTGCCAGCAGCTTACTGGCAGGGACCTACAATGAGCAGTTCTTC. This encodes CASSLLAGTYNEQFF.

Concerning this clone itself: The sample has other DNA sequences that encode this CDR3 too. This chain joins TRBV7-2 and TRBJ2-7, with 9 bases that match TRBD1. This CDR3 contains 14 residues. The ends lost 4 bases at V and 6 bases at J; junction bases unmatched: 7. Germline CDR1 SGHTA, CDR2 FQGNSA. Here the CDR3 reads CASSSGTGFAEQYF. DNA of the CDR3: TGTGCCAGCAGCTCGGGGACAGGGTTCGCCGAGCAGTACTTC. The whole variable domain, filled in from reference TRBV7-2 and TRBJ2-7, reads GAGVSQSPSNKVTEKGKDVELRCDPISGHTALYWYRQSLGQGLEFLIYFQGNSAPDKSGLPSDRFSAERTGGSVSTLTIQRTQQEDSAVYLCASSSGTGFAEQYFGPGTRLTVT.

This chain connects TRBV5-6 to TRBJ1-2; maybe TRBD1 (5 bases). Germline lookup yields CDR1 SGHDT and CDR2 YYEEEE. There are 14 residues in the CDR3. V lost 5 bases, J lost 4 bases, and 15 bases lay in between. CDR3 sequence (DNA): TGTGCCAGCAGACACGGAGGAGGGGTCTATGGCTACACCTTC. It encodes CASRHGGGVYGYTF.

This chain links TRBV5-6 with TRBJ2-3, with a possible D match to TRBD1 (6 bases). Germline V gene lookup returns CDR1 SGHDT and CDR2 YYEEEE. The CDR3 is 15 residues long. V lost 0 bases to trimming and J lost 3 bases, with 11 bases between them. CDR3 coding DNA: TGTGCCAGCAGCTTGGGGGGGCTGAAAACAGATACGCAGTATTTT. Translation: CASSLGGLKTDTQYF.